This is a list of T cell receptor beta chains from one sample in a study of PD-1 blockade in classical Hodgkin lymphoma. The assay was immunoSEQ multiplex PCR, and TCRdb's table has in-frame clones only and misses some. The sample shows 40,000 to 45,000 clones, 76% of them seen only once. Sequences were derived from peripheral blood mononuclear cells (PBMCs), sampled at baseline. The receptor source for this set is a human donor with classical Hodgkin lymphoma. Each CDR3 is given with its conserved first and last residue. A D gene is named only where the DNA matches it firmly. A clone size is listed for some rows: how often the clone was seen (once, few, many), or a class if it is expanded.

v_call	j_call	cdr3_length	clone_size	d_call	cdr3_nt	cdr3_aa
TRBV7-2	TRBJ1-4	15	few	NA	TGTGCCAGCAGCTTAGCTAGGACAGTTAATGAAAAACTGTTTTTT	CASSLARTVNEKLFF
TRBV11-1	TRBJ2-2	16	NA	TRBD2	TGTGCCAGCAGACCAATAGCGGGAGGGCGGGGCGGGGAGCTGTTTTTT	CASRPIAGGRGGELFF
TRBV7-2	TRBJ2-1	13	NA	TRBD1	TGTGCCAGCAGCCCCCAGGGTCCGACAGGGTGGTTCTTC	CASSPQGPTGWFF
TRBV6-5	TRBJ1-2	13	NA	NA	TGTGCCAGCAGCCCCGGGACTTTAGGTGGCTACACCTTC	CASSPGTLGGYTF
TRBV10-3	TRBJ1-3	13	NA	NA	TGTGCCATCGGAGCAGGGACTGGAAACACCATATATTTT	CAIGAGTGNTIYF
TRBV7-2	TRBJ2-7	13	NA	NA	TGTGCCAGCAGCTCCGCCAGGGGTTACGAGCAGTACTTC	CASSSARGYEQYF
TRBV15	TRBJ2-7	18	NA	TRBD2	TGTGCCACCTTTGCGATTGGGACTAGCGGGAGGCGGGGGCGCGAGCAGTACTTC	CATFAIGTSGRRGREQYF
TRBV19	TRBJ2-6	14	few	NA	NA	CASTSGYGANVLTF
TRBV27	TRBJ2-7	15	NA	NA	TGTGCCAGCAGTTTACGGCAAGCTTACCCCTACGAGCAGTACTTC	CASSLRQAYPYEQYF
TRBV6-5	TRBJ1-5	14	NA	TRBD1	TGTGCCAGCAGCCCACAGGGGGGCAGTCAGCCCCAGCATTTT	CASSPQGGSQPQHF
TRBV19	TRBJ1-5	14	once	NA	TGTGCCAGTAGTTCAGACAGGCTCGATCAGCCCCAGCATTTT	CASSSDRLDQPQHF
TRBV29-1	TRBJ1-2	13	NA	TRBD1	TGCAGCGTTGAATATCAGGGGGTGCGGGGCTACACCTTC	CSVEYQGVRGYTF
TRBV9	TRBJ2-3	14	NA	NA	TGTGCCAGCAGCGCGGGGGTCTCGGCCTATACGCAGTATTTT	CASSAGVSAYTQYF
TRBV7-3	TRBJ2-5	14	many	NA	TGTGCCAGCAGCTCATTTGGGTTCTCGGAGACCCAGTACTTC	CASSSFGFSETQYF
TRBV7-3	TRBJ2-1	15	NA	NA	TGTGCCAGCAGCTATAGGAAAAGCTCCTACAATGAGCAGTTCTTC	CASSYRKSSYNEQFF
TRBV27	TRBJ2-3	17	few	NA	TGTGCCAGCAGTTTACGCCCGCCTAGTGTTGGCACAGATACGCAGTATTTT	CASSLRPPSVGTDTQYF
TRBV19	TRBJ1-1	12	NA	NA	TGTGCCAGTAGTATTGGCTTCACTGAAGCTTTCTTT	CASSIGFTEAFF
TRBV7-2	TRBJ1-2	15	NA	NA	TGTGCCAGCAGCTTGATTGGGGGGCAAGGCTATGGCTACACCTTC	CASSLIGGQGYGYTF
TRBV6-6	TRBJ2-2	12	NA	NA	TGTGCCAGCAGCAACAGGGTAGGGGAGCTGTTTTTT	CASSNRVGELFF
TRBV28	TRBJ2-5	16	NA	NA	TGTGCCAGCCTAGTGGGGGGAGACCCGGGCCGGGAGACCCAGTACTTC	CASLVGGDPGRETQYF
TRBV27	TRBJ1-1	16	NA	TRBD1	TGTGCCAGCAGTTTATGGCAGGGGGCCTTGAACACTGAAGCTTTCTTT	CASSLWQGALNTEAFF
TRBV28	TRBJ2-7	11	NA	TRBD1	TGTGCCACCGGACAGGGCCGCGAGCAGTACTTC	CATGQGREQYF